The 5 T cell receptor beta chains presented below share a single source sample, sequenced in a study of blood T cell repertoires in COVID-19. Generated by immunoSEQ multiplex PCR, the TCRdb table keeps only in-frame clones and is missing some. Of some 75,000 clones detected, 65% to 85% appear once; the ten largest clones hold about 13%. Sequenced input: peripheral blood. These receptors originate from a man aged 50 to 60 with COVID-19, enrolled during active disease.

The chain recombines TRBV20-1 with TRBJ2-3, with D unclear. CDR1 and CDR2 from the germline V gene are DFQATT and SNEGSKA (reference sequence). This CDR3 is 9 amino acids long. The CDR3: CSLGNTQYF. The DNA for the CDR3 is TGCAGCTTGGGCAATACGCAGTATTTT.

The CDR3 region is CASSQVEDTQYF. The CDR3 bases are TGTGCCAGCAGCCAGGTGGAAGATACGCAGTATTTT. This sequence joins TRBV11-3 and TRBJ2-3; D is ambiguous. This CDR3 has 12 amino acids. The germline gives CDR1 SGHNT, CDR2 YENEEA. The germline V and J ends were trimmed by 5 bases and 5 bases, with 8 bases remaining between them.

The CDR3 reads CATSRSDTYSYEQYF. The CDR3 coding sequence is TGTGCCACCAGCAGATCGGACACCTATTCCTACGAGCAGTACTTC. The genes are TRBV15 and TRBJ2-7; possible D gene TRBD1, 5 bases. Germline V lookup: CDR1 LNHNV, CDR2 YYDKDF (reference sequence). CDR3 length: 15 residues. V lost 2 bases, J lost 1 base, and 12 bases lay in between.

CDR3 DNA: TGTGCCAGCAGCTTTCTAGCGCAGAACACCGGGGAGCTGTTTTTT. Translating it yields CASSFLAQNTGELFF. The rearrangement uses TRBV7-9 and TRBJ2-2, with D tentatively TRBD2 (6 bases). Germline V gives CDR1 SEHNR, CDR2 FQNEAQ (reference sequence). CDR3 length: 15 residues. The V and J ends lost 3 bases and 1 base respectively, with 9 bases between them.

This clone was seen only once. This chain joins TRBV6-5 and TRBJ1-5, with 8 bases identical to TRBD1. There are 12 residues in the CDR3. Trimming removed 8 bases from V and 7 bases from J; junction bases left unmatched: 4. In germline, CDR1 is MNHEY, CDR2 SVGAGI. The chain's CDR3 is CASLDRGQPQHF. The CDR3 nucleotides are TGTGCCAGCCTAGACAGGGGCCAGCCCCAGCATTTT.